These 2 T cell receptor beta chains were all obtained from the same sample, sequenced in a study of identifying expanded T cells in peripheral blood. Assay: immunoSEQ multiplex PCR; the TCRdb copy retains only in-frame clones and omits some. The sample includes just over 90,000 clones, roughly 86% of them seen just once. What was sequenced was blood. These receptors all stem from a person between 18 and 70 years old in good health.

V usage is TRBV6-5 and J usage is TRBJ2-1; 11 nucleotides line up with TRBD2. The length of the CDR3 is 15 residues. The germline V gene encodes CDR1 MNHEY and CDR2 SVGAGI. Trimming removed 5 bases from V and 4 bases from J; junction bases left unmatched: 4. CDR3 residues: CASSRGTSGYNEQFF. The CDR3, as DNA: TGTGCCAGCAGTCGCGGGACTAGCGGTTACAATGAGCAGTTCTTC.

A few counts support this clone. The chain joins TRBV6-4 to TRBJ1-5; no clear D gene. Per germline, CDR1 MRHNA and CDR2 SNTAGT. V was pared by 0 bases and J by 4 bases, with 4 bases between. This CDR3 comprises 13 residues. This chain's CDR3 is CASSDSANQPQHF. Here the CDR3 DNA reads TGTGCCAGCAGTGACTCGGCAAATCAGCCCCAGCATTTT.